Below are 27 T cell receptor beta chains sequenced from a single sample in a study of early T cells in non-severe SARS-CoV-2 infection. TCRdb re-analysed the 5' RACE reads in MiXCR, keeping a single row per CDR3 protein. The sample records around 81,000 distinct CDR3 sequences, about 14% being singletons. The sequenced sample was whole blood. These receptors originate from an adult who was a healthcare worker with PCR-confirmed SARS-CoV-2 infection or an uninfected control (not recorded which).

The chain is built from TRBV28 and TRBJ2-1; 10 bases are shared with TRBD2. The CDR3 runs 15 residues. Trimming took 4 bases from V and 10 from J; bases not matched to a gene: 10. The germline CDR1 and CDR2 sequences are MDHEN and SYDVKM. The CDR3 sequence is CASSSPGERGGEQFF. Here the CDR3 DNA reads TGTGCCAGCAGTTCCCCCGGGGAGCGGGGGGGAGAGCAGTTCTTC.

The rearrangement links TRBV29-1 to TRBJ2-5; no firm D call. This CDR3 has 10 amino acids. The germline gives CDR1 SQVTM, CDR2 ANQGSEA. With 3 bases removed from V and 5 bases from J, the gap between germline ends came to 4 bases. The CDR3 loop is CSVERETQYF. CDR3 bases: TGCAGCGTTGAGCGCGAGACCCAGTACTTC.

The chain carries TRBV29-1 and TRBJ2-3; D unclear. V lost 3 bases and J 2 bases, leaving 6 bases between the germline ends. This CDR3 spans 12 amino acids. Germline V lookup: CDR1 SQVTM, CDR2 ANQGSEA. The CDR3 sequence: CSVERNTDTQYF. The CDR3 region has the DNA TGCAGCGTTGAGAGGAACACAGATACGCAGTATTTT.

This sequence joins TRBV7-9 and TRBJ1-2; no definite D call. Germline V gene data show CDR1 as SEHNR and CDR2 as FQNEAQ (reference sequence). Trimming shortened V by 5 bases and J by 3 bases, and 19 bases separated the two germline ends. CDR3 length: 16 residues. The chain's CDR3 is CASSRSLQHADYGYTF. For the CDR3, the DNA is TGTGCCAGCAGCCGTAGCCTACAGCACGCGGACTATGGCTACACCTTC.

A few counts support this clonotype. This sequence joins TRBV4-2 and TRBJ1-5; no clear D gene. Germline-derived CDR1 and CDR2 are LGHNA and YNFKEQ. V gave up 5 bases and J gave up 0 bases, with 5 bases separating them. This CDR3 has 13 amino acids. CDR3 bases: TGTGCCAGCAGCGCGGATAGCAATCAGCCCCAGCATTTT. Amino acids: CASSADSNQPQHF.

J is TRBJ1-2 and V is TRBV7-2; D may be TRBD1 (6 bases). Germline CDR1 and CDR2: SGHTA and FQGNSA. V lost 5 bases and J lost 0, with 13 bases in between. The CDR3 has 15 amino acids. CDR3 DNA: TGTGCCAGCAGCGGACAGCTACTTTCTAACTATGGCTACACCTTC. Its protein product is CASSGQLLSNYGYTF.

This clonotype has more than one count but fewer than ten. The rearrangement joins TRBV7-6 to TRBJ1-1; D remains unclear. The V gene lost 0 bases and the J gene lost 11 bases, with 13 bases spanning the gap. Germline assignment: CDR1 SGHVS and CDR2 FNYEAQ. The CDR3 runs to 13 residues. CDR3 DNA: TGTGCCAGCAGCTTAGCGCACCGGGGTAGGGCTTTCTTT. Amino acid sequence: CASSLAHRGRAFF.

A few counts support this clonotype. The genes are TRBV27 and TRBJ2-7; 7 bases fit TRBD2. The germline gives CDR1 MNHEY, CDR2 SMNVEV (reference sequence). Unmatched junction bases numbered 8, after V lost 6 bases and J lost 3 bases. The CDR3 loop spans 14 amino acids. CDR3 amino acids: CASSSGDYVYEQYF. In nucleotides, the CDR3 is TGTGCCAGCAGCTCCGGGGACTATGTCTACGAGCAGTACTTC.

As for this clonotype: A much larger clone sits a single nucleotide away, making a read error possible. The chain is built from TRBV28 and TRBJ1-4, with D unclear. The germline V gene encodes CDR1 MDHEN and CDR2 SYDVKM. With 7 bases removed from V and 7 bases from J, the gap between germline ends came to 16 bases. The CDR3 extends over 14 amino acids. CDR3 sequence reads: CASIDTGPSEKLFF. DNA of the CDR3: TGTGCCAGCATCGATACCGGACCCTCTGAAAAACTGTTTTTT. Filled out from reference TRBV28 and TRBJ1-4, the complete variable domain reads DVKVTQSSRYLVKRTGEKVFLECVQDMDHENMFWYRQDPGLGLRLIYFSYDVKMKEKGDIPEGYSVSREKKERFSLILESASTNQTSMYLCASIDTGPSEKLFFGSGTQLSVL.

This clonotype came up a few times. V is TRBV6-1 and J is TRBJ2-7; D possibly matches TRBD1 or TRBD2 (5 bases each). The germline V gene has CDR1 MNHNS and CDR2 SASEGT. The CDR3 is 17 amino acids. V was pared by 7 bases and J by 0 bases, with 22 bases between. In DNA form, the CDR3 reads TGTGCCAGCAAGGGGAGTCGGGTACTACTAAGCTCCTACGAGCAGTACTTC. It is translated as CASKGSRVLLSSYEQYF.

This clonotype has a handful of counts. This rearrangement joins TRBV4-2 to TRBJ1-2; D is unresolved. Germline lookup yields CDR1 LGHNA and CDR2 YNFKEQ. The V end lost 1 base, the J end lost 8 bases, and 14 bases lay between the germline ends. This CDR3 contains 14 residues. In nucleotides, the CDR3 is TGTGCCAGCAGCCAAGTGGCGATGGGTCAGGGCTACACCTTC. It codes for CASSQVAMGQGYTF.

This chain connects TRBV25-1 to TRBJ1-6; tentative D call: TRBD1 (6 bases). Per germline, CDR1 MGHDK and CDR2 SYGVNS. The CDR3 spans 12 residues. Trimming left V 7 bases short and J 10 bases short, with 11 bases between. The DNA of the CDR3 is TGTGCCAGCAAGGGGACAAACTCACCCCTCCACTTT. It is translated as CASKGTNSPLHF.

In this sample, this clonotype turned up many times. The CDR3 DNA reads as TGTGCCAGCAGCCAAACCCACTTCCGAACCTACAATGAGCAGTTCTTC. This translates into CASSQTHFRTYNEQFF. The V and J genes are TRBV14 and TRBJ2-1; no clear D gene. The CDR3 covers 16 residues. V was pared by 2 bases and J by 2 bases, with 13 bases between. Germline V lookup: CDR1 SGHDN, CDR2 FVKESK.

This clonotype was detected only a few times. The rearrangement joins TRBV20-1 to TRBJ1-6; D call uncertain. Per the germline V gene, CDR1 is DFQATT and CDR2 is SNEGSKA (reference sequence). The CDR3 runs to 14 residues. V lost 3 bases and J 6 bases, leaving 12 bases between the germline ends. CDR3 sequence: CSARGSYTNSPLHF. The CDR3 DNA is TGCAGTGCTAGGGGTAGTTACACTAATTCACCCCTCCACTTT.

V is TRBV28 and J is TRBJ1-1; D is uncertain. In germline, CDR1 is MDHEN, CDR2 SYDVKM. The CDR3 has 12 residues. V lost 7 bases and J 0 bases, leaving 6 bases between the germline ends. The CDR3 DNA reads TGTGCCAGCACAGCCATGAACACTGAAGCTTTCTTT. This codes for CASTAMNTEAFF.

This clonotype was counted between two and nine times. This rearrangement joins TRBV6-2 or TRBV6-3 to TRBJ1-6; no clear D gene. Trimming stripped 6 bases from V and 7 bases from J, with 16 bases between. The germline gives CDR1 MNHEY, CDR2 SVGEGT. The CDR3 has 15 amino acids. The CDR3 bases are TGTGCCAGCAGCCCTTCCCCGCGGGCGAATTCACCCCTCCACTTT. Amino acid sequence: CASSPSPRANSPLHF.

This clonotype has a single count. The CDR3 reads CSVQGASTEAFF. In DNA form, the CDR3 reads TGCAGCGTACAGGGGGCGAGCACTGAAGCTTTCTTT. The chain is built from TRBV29-1 and TRBJ1-1, with 9 bases aligning to TRBD1. Germline CDR1 SQVTM, CDR2 ANQGSEA. This CDR3 has 12 amino acids. Trimming cost V 6 bases and J 4 bases; bases outside gene matches: 3.

The chain combines TRBV28 with TRBJ2-7, with D possibly TRBD2 on 5 matching bases. The CDR3 has 16 residues. CDR1 and CDR2 (germline): MDHEN, SYDVKM. With 5 bases removed from V and 2 bases from J, the gap between germline ends came to 19 bases. CDR3 nucleotide sequence: TGTGCCAGCAGTCAAAGCCGGACTCCCCGCCCCTACGAGCAGTACTTC. It translates to CASSQSRTPRPYEQYF.

The rearrangement links TRBV7-7 to TRBJ1-4, with unresolved D. The CDR3 spans 13 residues. CDR1 and CDR2 from the germline V gene are SSHAT and FNYEAQ (reference sequence). Trimming pared 2 bases from V and 8 bases from J, leaving 9 bases between. This CDR3 reads CASSLTPGEKLFF. The CDR3 DNA reads as TGTGCCAGCAGCTTAACCCCTGGGGAAAAACTGTTTTTT.

This clonotype was seen repeatedly, ten times or more. V usage is TRBV6-6 and J usage is TRBJ2-7, with D perhaps given as TRBD1 or TRBD2 (5 bases each). The germline gives CDR1 MNHNY, CDR2 SVGAGI (reference sequence). V was clipped by 7 bases and J by 3 bases, with 16 bases between them. The CDR3 has 14 amino acids. The CDR3 protein is CASMERGRHYEQYF. The CDR3 DNA follows: TGTGCCAGCATGGAGAGGGGACGGCACTACGAGCAGTACTTC.

This clonotype was observed at least ten times. The junction departs from the called germline gene at one end, perhaps through a read error. The chain combines TRBV29-1 with TRBJ2-5; the D is unclear. The V gene's germline CDR1 is SQVTM and CDR2 ANQGSEA. This CDR3 is 11 amino acids long. CDR3 in amino acids: CSVEDRPLRNF. For the CDR3, the DNA is TGCAGCGTTGAAGATCGTCCCCTTAGGAACTTC. Complete variable domain (other parts from reference TRBV29-1 and TRBJ2-5): SAVISQKPSRDICQRGTSLTIQCQVDSQVTMMFWYRQQPGQSLTLIATANQGSEATYESGFVIDKFPISRPNLTFSTLTVSNMSPEDSSIYLCSVEDRPLRNFGPGTRLLVL.

This clonotype was seen a handful of times. The gene calls are TRBV29-1 and TRBJ1-6, with a tentative D call TRBD1 (5 bases). There are 13 residues in the CDR3. V dropped 3 bases and J dropped 15 bases, with 18 bases sitting between them. CDR1 is SQVTM and CDR2 is ANQGSEA in the germline V gene. The CDR3 sequence: CSVEEGRGSHLHF. The CDR3 nucleotides are TGCAGCGTTGAGGAGGGGCGGGGCTCTCACCTCCACTTT.

This clonotype was detected ten times or more. The rearrangement joins TRBV6-5 to TRBJ2-2, with a possible D match to TRBD1 (6 bases). The CDR3 sequence is 13 residues long. Germline V gives CDR1 MNHEY, CDR2 SVGAGI. V was cut by 6 bases and J by 7 bases, with 12 bases left in between. CDR3 sequence: CASSLRGGGELFF. The CDR3 region has the DNA TGTGCCAGCAGCCTCCGAGGGGGCGGGGAGCTGTTTTTT.

This clonotype has at least ten counts. J is TRBJ2-3 and V is TRBV6-6; 9 bases line up with TRBD1. CDR1 is MNHNY and CDR2 is SVGAGI in the germline V gene (reference sequence). CDR3 length: 15 amino acids. Trimming cost V 6 bases and J 4 bases; bases outside gene matches: 8. DNA of the CDR3: TGTGCCAGCAGCGTTACAGGGGGCACGGCAGATACGCAGTATTTT. This translates into CASSVTGGTADTQYF.

This clonotype was counted between two and nine times. The CDR3 coding sequence is TGTGCCAGCAGCCGTTCGAGGACAGGCTGGTTCCTGACTTTC. Residues: CASSRSRTGWFLTF. This chain uses TRBV12-3 or TRBV12-4 with TRBJ2-6; 7 bases are shared with TRBD1. The V segment lost 6 bases and the J segment 14 bases; nucleotides outside the gene matches: 13. The CDR3 sequence is 14 residues long.

This clonotype was detected only a few times. The chain links TRBV2 to TRBJ1-4; D perhaps matches TRBD1 (6 bases). Looked up from germline, CDR1 is SNHLY and CDR2 is FYNNEI. Trimming removed 6 bases at V and 2 bases at J, with 19 bases between. This CDR3 is 17 amino acids long. The CDR3 sequence is CASRDTGRRTTNEKLFF. The CDR3 DNA reads TGTGCCAGCAGGGATACAGGGAGGCGAACGACTAATGAAAAACTGTTTTTT.

There are a few counts of this clonotype. The rearrangement links TRBV5-6 to TRBJ2-5; D is undetermined. Germline CDR1 SGHDT, CDR2 YYEEEE. The CDR3 sequence is 11 residues long. V was pared by 6 bases and J by 4 bases, with 7 bases between. The CDR3 protein is CASITLETQYF. CDR3 coding DNA: TGTGCCAGCATCACCTTAGAGACCCAGTACTTC.